The clone carrying this T cell receptor beta chain was seen many times. Antigen specificity is unknown. V lost 5 bases, J lost 2 bases, and 12 bases lay in between. This CDR3 spans 14 amino acids. The germline V gene has CDR1 MNHNS and CDR2 SASEGT. These data belong to a study of T cells after yellow fever vaccination. The overall study: Low-cell-number fractions were prepared with SMART-Seq v4 Ultra Low Input. Study-wide results and limits: The study re-detected most primary-vaccination clones after the booster (around 96% CD4, around 90% CD8).

Conversion of TCR transcripts into cDNA relied on 5'RACE template switching, which added a universal primer site and UMIs. TCRdb itself ran the 5' RACE reads through MiXCR, one entry per CDR3 protein. The data contain some 350,000 distinct CDR3 sequences, approximately 10% of them singletons. The genes are TRBV6-1 and TRBJ1-2, with D possibly matching TRBD1 (5 bases). This clonotype originated in a man aged 18 to 29 who received the YFV17D yellow fever vaccine. The specimen was PBMCs, collected on the day of the first yellow fever vaccination. CDR3 in amino acids: CASSRSTANYGYTF. DNA for the CDR3: TGTGCCAGCAGTCGTTCGACAGCCAACTATGGCTACACCTTC.